What follows describes a single T cell receptor beta chain. Assay used: immunoSEQ multiplex PCR; TCRdb lists only in-frame clones, some missing. The table has about 59,000 clones, 80% to 95% seen once. This CDR3 spans 15 amino acids. Per germline, CDR1 SGHAT and CDR2 FQDESV (reference sequence). V lost 1 base and J lost 2, with 12 bases in between. The data derive from a study of blood T cell repertoires in COVID-19. Sequencing was carried out using peripheral blood. The chain links TRBV11-1 to TRBJ2-7; D possibly corresponds to TRBD1 (5 bases). This sequence was found in a man older than 75 with acute or convalescent COVID-19. The CDR3 is CASSLGPGPAYEQYF. CDR3 coding DNA: TGTGCCAGCAGCTTAGGGCCAGGGCCCGCCTACGAGCAGTACTTC.